The source of this T cell receptor (beta chain) is a study of Graves' ophthalmopathy and Graves' hyperthyroidism. Study context: Peripheral blood was obtained at first diagnosis, ahead of any treatment. Study findings and constraints: Most thyroid-expanded clonotypes exceeding 0.001 frequency were also found in blood.

Regarding this clonotype: Antigen specificity is unknown.

RNA transcripts provided the template for amplifying TCR beta CDR3 regions. HTBI primers primed a first-round RT-PCR, and a second-round multiplex PCR followed. Each CDR3 protein gets one entry after TCRdb re-called the multiplex PCR reads with MiXCR. The sample lists about 480,000 distinct CDR3 sequences, roughly 14% occurring once. Establishment of the diagnosis relied upon clinical symptoms, serum thyroxine, TRAb, thyroid ultrasound and orbital computed tomography. The CDR3 spans 18 residues. Losses at the gene ends were 4 bases for V and 3 bases for J; bases not matched to a gene: 8. Looked up from germline, CDR1 is MNHNS and CDR2 is SASEGT.

Material for sequencing was blood. The rearrangement uses TRBV6-1 and TRBJ2-2; 13 nucleotides match TRBD2. This TCR was sampled from a woman aged 25 to 39 with Graves' ophthalmopathy. CDR3 coding DNA: TGTGCCAGCAGTGGGGGGACTAGCGGGATACCGTACACCGGGGAGCTGTTTTTT. Translation: CASSGGTSGIPYTGELFF.